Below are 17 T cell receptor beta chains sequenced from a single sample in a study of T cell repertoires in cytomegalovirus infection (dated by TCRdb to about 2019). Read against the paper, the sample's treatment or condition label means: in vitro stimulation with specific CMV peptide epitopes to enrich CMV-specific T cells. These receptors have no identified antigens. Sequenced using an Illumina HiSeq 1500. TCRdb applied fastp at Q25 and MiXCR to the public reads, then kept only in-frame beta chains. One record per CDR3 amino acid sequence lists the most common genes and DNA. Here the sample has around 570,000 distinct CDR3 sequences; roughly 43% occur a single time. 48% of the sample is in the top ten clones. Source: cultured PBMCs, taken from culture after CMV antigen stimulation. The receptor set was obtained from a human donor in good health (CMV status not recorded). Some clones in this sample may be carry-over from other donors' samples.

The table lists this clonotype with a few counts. The CDR3 bases are TGTGCCAGCAGTGGGGACTGGGTTCGAGAGACCCAGTACTTC. As protein: CASSGDWVRETQYF. This chain uses TRBV2 with TRBJ2-5, with D maybe TRBD2 (6 bases). V was trimmed by 4 bases and J by 4 bases, leaving 13 bases between them. There are 14 residues in the CDR3. The V gene's germline CDR1 is SNHLY and CDR2 FYNNEI.

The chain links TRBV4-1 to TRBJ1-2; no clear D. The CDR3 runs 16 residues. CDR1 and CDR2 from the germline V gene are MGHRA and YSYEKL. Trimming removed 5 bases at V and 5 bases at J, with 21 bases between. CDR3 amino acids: CASSSSSSFSGYGYTF. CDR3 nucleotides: TGCGCCAGCAGCTCCAGTAGTTCTTTTAGTGGTTATGGCTACACCTTC.

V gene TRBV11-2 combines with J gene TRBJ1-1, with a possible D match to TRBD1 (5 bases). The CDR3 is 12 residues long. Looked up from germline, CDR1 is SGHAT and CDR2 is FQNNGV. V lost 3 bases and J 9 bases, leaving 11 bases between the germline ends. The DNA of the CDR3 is TGTGCCAGCAGCTTTACGGGGGAGAAAGCTTTCTTT. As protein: CASSFTGEKAFF.

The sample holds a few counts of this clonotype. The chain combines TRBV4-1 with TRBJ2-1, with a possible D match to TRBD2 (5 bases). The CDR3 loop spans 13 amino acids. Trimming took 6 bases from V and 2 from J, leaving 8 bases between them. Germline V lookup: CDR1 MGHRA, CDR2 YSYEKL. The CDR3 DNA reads TGCGCCAGCAGACTAGAGACCTACAATGAGCAGTTCTTC. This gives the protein CASRLETYNEQFF.

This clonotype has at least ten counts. The CDR3 loop is CASSLASGPTDTQYF. CDR3 DNA: TGTGCCAGCAGCTTAGCGAGCGGACCCACAGATACGCAGTATTTT. The V call is TRBV7-2, the J call TRBJ2-3; the D gene is possibly TRBD2 (5 bases). V lost 0 bases to trimming and J lost 2 bases, with 9 bases between them. This CDR3 is 15 amino acids long. The germline V gene has CDR1 SGHTA and CDR2 FQGNSA. The entire variable domain, with the rest obtained from reference TRBV7-2 and TRBJ2-3, is as follows: GAGVSQSPSNKVTEKGKDVELRCDPISGHTALYWYRQSLGQGLEFLIYFQGNSAPDKSGLPSDRFSAERTGGSVSTLTIQRTQQEDSAVYLCASSLASGPTDTQYFGPGTRLTVL.

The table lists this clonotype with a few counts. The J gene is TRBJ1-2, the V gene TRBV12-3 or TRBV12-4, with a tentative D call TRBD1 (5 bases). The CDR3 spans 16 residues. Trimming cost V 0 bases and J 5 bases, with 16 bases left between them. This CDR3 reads CASSLASGRSAYGYTF. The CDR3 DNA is TGTGCCAGCAGTTTAGCGTCGGGACGCAGTGCATATGGCTACACCTTC.

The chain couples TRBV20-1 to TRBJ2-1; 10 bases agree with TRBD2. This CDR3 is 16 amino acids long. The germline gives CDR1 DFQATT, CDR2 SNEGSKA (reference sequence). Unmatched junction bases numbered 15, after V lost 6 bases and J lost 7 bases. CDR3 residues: CSAQRSTSGGENEQFF. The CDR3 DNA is TGCAGTGCGCAGCGAAGTACGAGCGGGGGGGAGAATGAGCAGTTCTTC.

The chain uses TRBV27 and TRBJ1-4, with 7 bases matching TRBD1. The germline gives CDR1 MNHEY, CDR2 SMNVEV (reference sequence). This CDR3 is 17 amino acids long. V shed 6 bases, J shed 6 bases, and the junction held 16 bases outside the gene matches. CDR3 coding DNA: TGTGCCAGCAGCCCTGGACAGGCGGGTTATGTATATGAAAAACTGTTTTTT. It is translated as CASSPGQAGYVYEKLFF.

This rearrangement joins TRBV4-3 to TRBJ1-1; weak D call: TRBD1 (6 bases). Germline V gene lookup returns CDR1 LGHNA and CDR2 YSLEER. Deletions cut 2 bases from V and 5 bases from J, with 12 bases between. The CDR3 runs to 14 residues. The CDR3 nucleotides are TGCGCCAGCAGCCAATGGCAGGGGAGAACTGAAGCTTTCTTT. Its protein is CASSQWQGRTEAFF.

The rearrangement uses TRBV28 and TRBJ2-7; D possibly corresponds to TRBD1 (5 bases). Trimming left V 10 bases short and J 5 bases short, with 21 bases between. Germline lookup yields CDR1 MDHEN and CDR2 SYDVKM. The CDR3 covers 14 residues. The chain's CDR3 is CATSLKGRVNEQYF. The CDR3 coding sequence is TGTGCCACCTCGCTTAAGGGCAGGGTAAACGAGCAGTACTTC.

In nucleotides, the CDR3 is TGTGCCAGTAACTACGGACAGAAACGCCGCTACACCGGGGAGCTGTTTTTT. Amino acids: CASNYGQKRRYTGELFF. The V gene is TRBV19, the J gene TRBJ2-2; D might be TRBD1 (6 bases). CDR3 length equals 17 residues. Germline V gene sequence: CDR1 LNHDA, CDR2 SQIVND (reference sequence). Trimming left V 7 bases short and J 3 bases short, with 21 bases between.

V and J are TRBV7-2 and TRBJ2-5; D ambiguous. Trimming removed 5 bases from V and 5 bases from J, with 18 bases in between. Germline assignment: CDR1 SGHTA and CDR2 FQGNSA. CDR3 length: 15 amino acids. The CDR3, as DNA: TGTGCCAGCAGCCCCCCCCGAGTAGCTCGCGAGACCCAGTACTTC. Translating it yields CASSPPRVARETQYF.

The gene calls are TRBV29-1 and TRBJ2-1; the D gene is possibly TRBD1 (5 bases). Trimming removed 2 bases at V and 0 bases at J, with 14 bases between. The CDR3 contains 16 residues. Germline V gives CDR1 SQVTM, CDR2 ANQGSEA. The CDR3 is CSVELGPESSYNEQFF. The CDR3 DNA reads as TGCAGCGTTGAACTGGGGCCCGAGAGCTCCTACAATGAGCAGTTCTTC.

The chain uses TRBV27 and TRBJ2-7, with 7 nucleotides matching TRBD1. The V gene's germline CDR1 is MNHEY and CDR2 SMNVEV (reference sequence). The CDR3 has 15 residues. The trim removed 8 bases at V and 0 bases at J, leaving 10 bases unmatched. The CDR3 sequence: CASFTKQGSSYEQYF. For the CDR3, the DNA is TGTGCCAGCTTCACAAAACAGGGGAGCTCCTACGAGCAGTACTTC.

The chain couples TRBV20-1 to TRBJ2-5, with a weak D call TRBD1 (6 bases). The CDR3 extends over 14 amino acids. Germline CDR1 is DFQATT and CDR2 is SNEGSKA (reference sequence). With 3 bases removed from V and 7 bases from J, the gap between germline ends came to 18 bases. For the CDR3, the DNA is TGCAGTGCTAGGGACGACAGGACTGCAGCGACCCAGTACTTC. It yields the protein CSARDDRTAATQYF.

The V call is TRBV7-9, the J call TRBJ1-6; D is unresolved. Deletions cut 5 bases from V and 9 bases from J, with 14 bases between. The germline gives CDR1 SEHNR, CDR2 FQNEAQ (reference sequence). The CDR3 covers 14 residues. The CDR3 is CASSVTPDGSPLHF. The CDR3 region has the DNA TGTGCCAGCAGCGTAACCCCTGACGGTTCACCCCTCCACTTT.

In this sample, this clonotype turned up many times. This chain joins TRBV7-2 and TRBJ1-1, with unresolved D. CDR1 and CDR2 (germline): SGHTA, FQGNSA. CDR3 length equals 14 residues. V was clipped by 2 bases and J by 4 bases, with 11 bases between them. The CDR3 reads CASSLIGSGTEAFF. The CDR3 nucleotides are TGTGCCAGCAGCTTAATTGGTTCGGGCACTGAAGCTTTCTTT.